This T cell receptor (beta chain) emerged from a study of T cells in tuberculosis. Background on the study: Sequenced TCRs come from CD1B-GMM tetramer-binding T cells.

After thawing and overnight rest, PBMC were stained with GMM-loaded CD1B tetramer, viability dye and anti-CD3 for sorting. The lipid loaded on the CD1B tetramers was C32 glucose monomycolate from Rhodococcus equi. From each donor, some 91,000 tetramer-negative cells were sorted. Per germline, CDR1 LNHDA and CDR2 SQIVND (reference sequence). The CDR3 is 17 residues long. Trimming left V 3 bases short and J 0 bases short, with 17 bases between. This clone was detected once. Whole-study findings and limits: The stringent gate may have excluded weak CD1B-GMM tetramer binders.

The protocol was immunoSEQ multiplex PCR, while the TCRdb copy is restricted to in-frame clones and leaves out a portion. Of nearly 60,000 clones listed, 88% were seen once; the top ten hold 21%. This TCR was recovered from an adult woman with latent tuberculosis. The chain combines TRBV19 with TRBJ1-1; D might be TRBD1 (5 bases). Sequencing was performed on CD1b-GMM tetramer-negative cells sorted from PBMCs. CDR3 bases: TGTGCCAGTAGTATGAGCGGGGCGAAGAGGATGAACACTGAAGCTTTCTTT. Translated, it gives CASSMSGAKRMNTEAFF.